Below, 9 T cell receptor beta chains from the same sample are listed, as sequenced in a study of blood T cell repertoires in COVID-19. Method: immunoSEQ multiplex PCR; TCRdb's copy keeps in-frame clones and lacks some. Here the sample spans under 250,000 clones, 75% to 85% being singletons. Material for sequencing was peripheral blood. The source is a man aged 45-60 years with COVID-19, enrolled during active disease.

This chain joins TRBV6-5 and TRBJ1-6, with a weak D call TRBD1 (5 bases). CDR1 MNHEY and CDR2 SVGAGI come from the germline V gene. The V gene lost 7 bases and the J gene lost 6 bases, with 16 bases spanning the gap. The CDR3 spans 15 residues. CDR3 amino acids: CASIGTRNRNSPLHF. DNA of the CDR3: TGTGCCAGCATCGGGACTAGAAACCGTAATTCACCCCTCCACTTT.

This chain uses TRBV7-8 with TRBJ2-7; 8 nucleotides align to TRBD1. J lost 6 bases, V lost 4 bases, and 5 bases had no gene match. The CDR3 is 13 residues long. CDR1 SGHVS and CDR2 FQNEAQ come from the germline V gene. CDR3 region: CASSSGQGREQYF. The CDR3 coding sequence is TGTGCCAGCAGCTCCGGACAGGGTCGCGAGCAGTACTTC.

Written as DNA, the CDR3 is TGTGCCAGCAGTTTCGCCAGTTATGGCTACACCTTC. It translates to CASSFASYGYTF. The V gene is TRBV28, the J gene TRBJ1-2; D is unresolved. This CDR3 comprises 12 residues. Trimming cost V 3 bases and J 5 bases, with 7 bases left between them. Germline CDR1 MDHEN, CDR2 SYDVKM.

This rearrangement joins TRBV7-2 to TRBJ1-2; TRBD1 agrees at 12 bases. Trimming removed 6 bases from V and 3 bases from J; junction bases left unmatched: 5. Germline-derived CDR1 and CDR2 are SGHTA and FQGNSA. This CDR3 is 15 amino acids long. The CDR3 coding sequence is TGTGCCAGCAGAGGGGACAGGGGGCGGCACTATGGCTACACCTTC. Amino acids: CASRGDRGRHYGYTF.

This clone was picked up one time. The CDR3 loop is CASRPGTSSYNEQFF. The CDR3 DNA is TGTGCCAGCAGGCCCGGGACAAGCTCCTACAATGAGCAGTTCTTC. The rearrangement links TRBV3-1 (or the pseudogene TRBV3-2) to TRBJ2-1; D perhaps matches TRBD1 (6 bases). In germline, CDR1 is LGHDT, CDR2 YNNKEL (reference sequence). V dropped 6 bases and J dropped 0 bases, with 12 bases sitting between them. This CDR3 is 15 amino acids long.

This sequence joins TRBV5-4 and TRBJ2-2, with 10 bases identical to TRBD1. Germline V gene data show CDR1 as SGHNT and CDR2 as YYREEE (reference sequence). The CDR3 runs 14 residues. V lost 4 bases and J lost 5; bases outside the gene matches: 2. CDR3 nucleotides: TGTGCCAGCAGCCGGGACAGGGGTACCGGGGAGCTGTTTTTT. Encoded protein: CASSRDRGTGELFF. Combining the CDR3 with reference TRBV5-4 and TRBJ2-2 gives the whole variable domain ETGVTQSPTHLIKTRGQQVTLRCSSQSGHNTVSWYQQALGQGPQFIFQYYREEENGRGNFPPRFSGLQFPNYSSELNVNALELDDSALYLCASSRDRGTGELFFGEGSRLTVL.

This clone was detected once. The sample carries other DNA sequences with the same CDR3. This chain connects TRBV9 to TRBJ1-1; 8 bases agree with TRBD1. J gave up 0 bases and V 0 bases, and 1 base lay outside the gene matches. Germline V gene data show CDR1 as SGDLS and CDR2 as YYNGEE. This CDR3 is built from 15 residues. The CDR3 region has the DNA TGTGCCAGCAGCGTAGGGGACAGGATGAACACTGAAGCTTTCTTT. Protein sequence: CASSVGDRMNTEAFF.

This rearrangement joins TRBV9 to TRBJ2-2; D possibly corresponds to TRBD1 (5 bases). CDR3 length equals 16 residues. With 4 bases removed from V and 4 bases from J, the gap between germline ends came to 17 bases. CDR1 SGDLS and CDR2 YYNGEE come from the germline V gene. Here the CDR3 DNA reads TGTGCCAGCAGCCCATCCCTCGGGCAGGGCACCGGGGAGCTGTTTTTT. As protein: CASSPSLGQGTGELFF.

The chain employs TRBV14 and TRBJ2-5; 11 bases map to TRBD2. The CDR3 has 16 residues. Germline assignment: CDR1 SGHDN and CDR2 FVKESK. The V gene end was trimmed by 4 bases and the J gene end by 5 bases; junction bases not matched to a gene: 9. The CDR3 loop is CASSPYSGGAQETQYF. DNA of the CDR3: TGTGCCAGCAGCCCCTATAGCGGGGGGGCGCAGGAGACCCAGTACTTC.